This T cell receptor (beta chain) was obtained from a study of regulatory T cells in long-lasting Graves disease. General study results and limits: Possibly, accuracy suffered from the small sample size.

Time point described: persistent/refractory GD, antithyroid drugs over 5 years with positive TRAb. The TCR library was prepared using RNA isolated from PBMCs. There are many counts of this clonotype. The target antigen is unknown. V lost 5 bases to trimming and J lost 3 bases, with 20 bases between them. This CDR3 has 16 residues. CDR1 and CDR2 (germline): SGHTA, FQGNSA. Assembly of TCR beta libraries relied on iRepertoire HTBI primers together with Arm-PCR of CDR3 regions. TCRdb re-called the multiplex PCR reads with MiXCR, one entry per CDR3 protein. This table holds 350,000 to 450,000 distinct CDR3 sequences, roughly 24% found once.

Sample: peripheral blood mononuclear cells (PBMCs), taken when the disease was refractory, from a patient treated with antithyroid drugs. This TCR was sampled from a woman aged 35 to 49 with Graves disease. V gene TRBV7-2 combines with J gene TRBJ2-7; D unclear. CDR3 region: CASSQSTRSLRYEQYF. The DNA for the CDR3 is TGTGCCAGCAGCCAGTCCACCCGGAGCCTCCGCTACGAGCAGTACTTC.